This TCR beta chain came from a study of blood T cell repertoires in COVID-19. Study information: The United States, Italy and Spain provided the acute and convalescent COVID-19 samples. Nucleic acid was either cDNA or gDNA, and it came from T cells, B-cell-depleted T cells, or PBMCs.

Authors' data handling: Nucleated cell counts were estimated from reference gene primer amplification. Assay used: immunoSEQ multiplex PCR; TCRdb lists only in-frame clones, some missing. That table is the source of V, J and clone size, and D and trimming were worked out from the DNA. Altogether about 110,000 clones are present, 70% to 90% being singletons, with the ten largest covering 18%. Sequenced material: peripheral blood. The clonotype was recovered from a woman in her fifties or sixties with acute or convalescent COVID-19.

The CDR3 DNA sequence: TGTGCCAGCAGCTGGGGAGGGGGAGCACGCCCATACAATGAGCAGTTCTTC. Its protein is CASSWGGGARPYNEQFF. The chain employs TRBV7-2 and TRBJ2-1, with D possibly TRBD2 on 7 matching bases. Germline V CDR1 and CDR2: SGHTA, FQGNSA. This CDR3 comprises 17 residues. The germline V and J ends were trimmed by 4 bases and 4 bases, with 20 bases remaining between them.